This T cell receptor (beta chain) was observed in a study of T cells in localized non-small cell lung cancer. Study-level points and caveats: Uninvolved adjacent lung had higher T cell clonality than tumor and all other tissues. Heterogeneity cannot be ruled out, as sequencing used one tumor region only.

In regard to this clone: Its antigen is still unknown.

Sequencing used immunoSEQ multiplex PCR; TCRdb keeps in-frame clones, though not all of them. The table records around 26,000 clones, 80% to 90% of them present only once. The sequence was obtained from a woman aged 18-49 years with stage I lung adenocarcinoma. The specimen was peripheral blood, collected before any cancer treatment.

This CDR3 reads CAISGGTGSRNDYGYTF. In DNA, the CDR3 is TGTGCCATTTCCGGAGGGACAGGGTCCCGGAATGACTATGGCTACACCTTC. V usage is TRBV2 and J usage is TRBJ1-2; 9 bases map to TRBD1. Germline loops: CDR1 SNHLY, CDR2 FYNNEI. After removal of 10 bases from V and 3 bases from J, the junction contained 18 bases not matched to a gene. The CDR3 has 17 residues.